Following are 7 T cell receptor beta chains from one sample sequenced in a study of Ad26.COV2.S vaccination and SARS-CoV-2 variants (dated by TCRdb to the early 2020s). Library creation used the immunoSEQ multiplex PCR assay. Held by TCRdb, this immuneACCESS table contains in-frame sequences only and omits some clones. Under half of the omission traces to an unresolved V gene where checked; the cause of the rest is unknown. This sample is represented by about 420,000 clones; roughly 90% of them were singletons. The ten largest clones add up to less than 4.5% of the sample. Read against the paper, the sample's treatment or condition label means: around 19 received Ad26.COV2.S at low or high dose, single or two shots; about 5 received placebo; per-sample allocation not given. Repertoires of vaccine and placebo recipients were sequenced from samples taken on day 63 after the first injection. The source material was peripheral blood, sampled in a trial of Ad26.COV2.S vaccine versus placebo. These receptors originate from a person between 18 and 65 years old who received the Ad26.COV2.S COVID-19 vaccine or a placebo.

The chain employs TRBV12-3 or TRBV12-4 and TRBJ2-7; D is uncertain. CDR3 length equals 12 residues. With 3 bases removed from V and 3 bases from J, the gap between germline ends came to 6 bases. The chain's CDR3 is CASSFDRYEQYF. The CDR3 coding sequence is TGTGCCAGCAGTTTTGATCGCTACGAGCAGTACTTC.

The CDR3 nucleotides read TGTGCCAGTAGTCGAACAGGACAGGGTAATTCACCCCTCCACTTT. It yields the protein CASSRTGQGNSPLHF. The gene calls are TRBV19 and TRBJ1-6; 8 bases are a match to TRBD1. The V segment lost 5 bases and the J segment 6 bases; nucleotides outside the gene matches: 6. This CDR3 comprises 15 residues. Germline lookup yields CDR1 LNHDA and CDR2 SQIVND (reference sequence).

The rearrangement joins TRBV6-2 or TRBV6-3 to TRBJ2-7; the D gene is possibly TRBD2 (5 bases). CDR1 is MNHEY, CDR2 SVGEGT, per germline. The CDR3 spans 16 residues. V was cut by 3 bases and J by 5 bases, with 20 bases left in between. The CDR3 sequence is CASSYSTRGGFHEQYF. In DNA, the CDR3 is TGTGCCAGCAGTTATTCGACCCGGGGTGGCTTCCACGAGCAGTACTTC.

This clone was counted once. The chain is built from TRBV6-5 and TRBJ1-3, with unresolved D. The germline gives CDR1 MNHEY, CDR2 SVGAGI. The CDR3 loop spans 16 amino acids. V was clipped by 0 bases and J by 0 bases, with 9 bases between them. CDR3 in DNA: TGTGCCAGCAGTTACTCGTTCGAAGCCTCTGGAAACACCATATATTTT. This translates into CASSYSFEASGNTIYF.

This rearrangement joins TRBV5-6 to TRBJ2-1; 7 positions match TRBD1. The junction had 5 bases not matched to a gene; V was cut back by 0 bases and J by 14 bases. The CDR3 is 12 amino acids. Germline V gives CDR1 SGHDT, CDR2 YYEEEE. CDR3 coding DNA: TGTGCCAGCAGCTTGGTAACAGGGGATAAGTTCTTC. Its translation: CASSLVTGDKFF.

The chain links TRBV28 to TRBJ1-2; maybe TRBD1 (6 bases). Germline CDR1 reads MDHEN; CDR2 reads SYDVKM. The CDR3 is 16 amino acids. Trimming took 3 bases from V and 4 from J, leaving 18 bases between them. The CDR3 is CASSLVAPLQGYGYTF. The CDR3 DNA reads TGTGCCAGCAGTTTGGTAGCCCCCCTACAGGGCTATGGCTACACCTTC.

The CDR3 DNA reads as TGTGCCTGGAGTGTAAAGGGGCCCACCCTTAACTATGGCTACACCTTC. It is translated as CAWSVKGPTLNYGYTF. The chain recombines TRBV30 with TRBJ1-2; a weak D match, TRBD1 (5 bases). The CDR3 covers 16 residues. The ends were cut back, 0 bases at V and 1 base at J, with 15 bases in the middle. CDR1 GTSNPN and CDR2 SVGIG come from the germline V gene (reference sequence).